Shown below are 24 T cell receptor beta chains from a single sample sequenced in a study of cytomegalovirus exposure and HLA in healthy donors. The PCR used 60 Vbeta and 13 Jbeta primers. Sequencing used immunoSEQ multiplex PCR; TCRdb keeps in-frame clones, though not all of them. The sample lists roughly 140,000 clones, over 65% occurring once. The sample taken for sequencing was PBMCs. The receptor source for this set is a male donor in good health and CMV-seronegative.

For the CDR3, the DNA is TGCAGCGCAGAGCCACAGGGTTACAATGAGCAGTTCTTC. This translates into CSAEPQGYNEQFF. The chain carries TRBV29-1 and TRBJ2-1; D perhaps matches TRBD1 (6 bases). V lost 7 bases and J 4 bases, leaving 14 bases between the germline ends. The germline gives CDR1 SQVTM, CDR2 ANQGSEA. The CDR3 has 13 residues.

This rearrangement joins TRBV7-9 to TRBJ2-6; the match to TRBD1 covers 7 bases. The CDR3 is 16 amino acids. With V trimmed by 5 bases and J by 4 bases, 8 bases remained unmatched. Germline V gene data show CDR1 as SEHNR and CDR2 as FQNEAQ (reference sequence). CDR3 protein: CASSDRVLSGANVLTF. The CDR3 nucleotides read TGTGCCAGCAGCGACAGGGTATTGTCCGGGGCCAACGTCCTGACTTTC.

CDR3 loop: CASSQVLVEGSNEQFF. The CDR3 region has the DNA TGCGCCAGCAGCCAAGTATTGGTAGAAGGGAGCAATGAGCAGTTCTTC. This sequence joins TRBV4-3 and TRBJ2-1; tentatively, D is TRBD2 (5 bases). This CDR3 contains 16 residues. Per the germline V gene, CDR1 is LGHNA and CDR2 is YSLEER. Trimming removed 1 base at V and 6 bases at J, with 16 bases between.

The CDR3, as DNA: TGTGCCTGGAGTTCTGGGACAGGAGTAGCCAAAAACATTCAGTACTTC. Encoded protein: CAWSSGTGVAKNIQYF. This chain links TRBV30 with TRBJ2-4; TRBD1 matches at 8 bases. The trim removed 2 bases at V and 0 bases at J, leaving 6 bases unmatched. Germline CDR1 is GTSNPN and CDR2 is SVGIG (reference sequence). The CDR3 has 16 residues.

This clone was seen a handful of times. This sequence joins TRBV28 and TRBJ1-1, with D hard to call. Trimming removed 5 bases at V and 3 bases at J, with 16 bases between. Per the germline V gene, CDR1 is MDHEN and CDR2 is SYDVKM. The CDR3 extends over 15 amino acids. The CDR3 region has the DNA TGTGCCAGCAGTACCCAATCCCCGGGTCACACTGAAGCTTTCTTT. As protein: CASSTQSPGHTEAFF.

The V call is TRBV30, the J call TRBJ1-4; no clear D. V was clipped by 4 bases and J by 7 bases, with 10 bases between them. The CDR3 spans 12 residues. The V gene's germline CDR1 is GTSNPN and CDR2 SVGIG (reference sequence). The CDR3 spells CAWTPSSEKLFF. CDR3 bases: TGTGCCTGGACCCCTTCCAGTGAAAAACTGTTTTTT.

The rearrangement joins TRBV6-6 to TRBJ2-1, with TRBD2 matching over 11 bases. The CDR3 contains 16 residues. CDR1 is MNHNY, CDR2 SVGAGI, per germline (reference sequence). Unmatched junction bases numbered 11, after V lost 6 bases and J lost 7 bases. In nucleotides, the CDR3 is TGTGCCAGCAGACCTCGGATGGGACTAGCGGTTAATGAGCAGTTCTTC. This translates into CASRPRMGLAVNEQFF.

The chain uses TRBV6-1 and TRBJ2-1; TRBD2 is a possible D gene (5 bases). Germline V gene sequence: CDR1 MNHNS, CDR2 SASEGT. This CDR3 has 13 residues. V was cut by 7 bases and J by 0 bases, with 7 bases left in between. CDR3 sequence: CASIRDSYNEQFF. The CDR3 DNA is TGTGCCAGCATCCGGGACTCCTACAATGAGCAGTTCTTC.

The chain employs TRBV10-3 and TRBJ2-1, with TRBD2 matching 8 bases. Looked up from germline, CDR1 is ENHRY and CDR2 is SYGVKD. The CDR3 totals 15 residues. After removal of 11 bases from V and 2 bases from J, the junction contained 11 bases not matched to a gene. CDR3 residues: CASRPETSAYNEQFF. The CDR3 bases are TGTGCCTCCCGACCCGAGACTAGCGCCTACAATGAGCAGTTCTTC.

The chain uses TRBV10-2 and TRBJ2-3; TRBD2 aligns across 9 bases. Germline V CDR1 and CDR2: WSHSY, SAAADI. Trimming removed 3 bases from V and 5 bases from J; junction bases left unmatched: 6. The CDR3 totals 15 residues. CDR3 in amino acids: CASSDAGGPGDTQYF. CDR3 in DNA: TGCGCCAGCAGTGATGCGGGAGGGCCCGGAGATACGCAGTATTTT.

This rearrangement joins TRBV29-1 to TRBJ2-3, with D maybe TRBD1 (5 bases). Germline V lookup: CDR1 SQVTM, CDR2 ANQGSEA. V was clipped by 2 bases and J by 2 bases, with 11 bases between them. The CDR3 extends over 14 amino acids. This CDR3 reads CSVEPRVHTDTQYF. The DNA of the CDR3 is TGCAGCGTTGAACCCAGGGTCCACACAGATACGCAGTATTTT.

The gene calls are TRBV10-3 and TRBJ2-7; D unresolved. The germline gives CDR1 ENHRY, CDR2 SYGVKD. Between the trimmed V and J ends, which lost 5 bases and 2 bases, there was a span of 10 bases. CDR3 length equals 13 residues. For the CDR3, the DNA is TGTGCCATCAGTCTTCTAGGAACCTACGAGCAGTACTTC. As protein: CAISLLGTYEQYF.

This rearrangement joins TRBV4-1 to TRBJ2-1, with TRBD2 matching 11 bases. The CDR3 totals 16 residues. The germline V gene encodes CDR1 MGHRA and CDR2 YSYEKL. J gave up 5 bases and V 4 bases, and 7 bases lay outside the gene matches. DNA for the CDR3: TGCGCCAGCAGCCCCTCACTAGCGGGAGCTGACAATGAGCAGTTCTTC. Its translation: CASSPSLAGADNEQFF.

The chain recombines TRBV13 with TRBJ1-4; 10 bases map to TRBD1. Germline V gene lookup returns CDR1 PRHDT and CDR2 FYEKMQ (reference sequence). V was pared by 2 bases and J by 7 bases, with 4 bases of the junction left unmatched. This CDR3 region has 15 residues. Written as DNA, the CDR3 is TGTGCCAGCAGCTTATGGGGACAGGGGACTGAAAAACTGTTTTTT. It encodes CASSLWGQGTEKLFF.

The V and J genes are TRBV29-1 and TRBJ2-7, with D possibly matching TRBD1 (6 bases). The CDR3 is 12 residues long. V lost 3 bases and J 5 bases, leaving 11 bases between the germline ends. Germline CDR1 and CDR2: SQVTM and ANQGSEA. The CDR3 coding sequence is TGCAGCGTTGATGGCCAGGGGAACGAGCAGTACTTC. Encoded protein: CSVDGQGNEQYF.

The V call is TRBV4-3, the J call TRBJ2-3; the D gene is possibly TRBD1 (6 bases). Looked up from germline, CDR1 is LGHNA and CDR2 is YSLEER. There are 17 residues in the CDR3. Trimming removed 0 bases at V and 6 bases at J, with 19 bases between. CDR3: CASSQELLSEGDDTQYF. CDR3 bases: TGCGCCAGCAGCCAAGAGCTCCTCAGCGAGGGGGATGATACGCAGTATTTT.

This clone was seen once. The chain employs TRBV10-2 and TRBJ2-1; 13 bases are shared with TRBD2. CDR1 WSHSY and CDR2 SAAADI come from the germline V gene. The CDR3 spans 15 residues. V lost 7 bases and J lost 5; bases outside the gene matches: 5. The CDR3 sequence: CASTGTSGTHNEQFF. The CDR3 bases are TGCGCCAGCACCGGGACTAGCGGGACCCACAATGAGCAGTTCTTC.

This chain joins TRBV7-9 and TRBJ2-1, with D perhaps TRBD2 (6 bases). This CDR3 is built from 14 residues. Trimming removed 3 bases at V and 5 bases at J, with 11 bases between. CDR1 SEHNR and CDR2 FQNEAQ come from the germline V gene (reference sequence). CDR3 coding DNA: TGTGCCAGCAGCTTCGGGAGATCGGACAATGAGCAGTTCTTC. Translating gives CASSFGRSDNEQFF.

The V call is TRBV19, the J call TRBJ2-7; 8 nucleotides agree with TRBD2. V was clipped by 1 base and J by 4 bases; unmatched bases: 6. CDR3 length: 15 amino acids. Looked up from germline, CDR1 is LNHDA and CDR2 is SQIVND (reference sequence). The CDR3 nucleotides are TGTGCCAGTAGTATAGCCGGGGGGGTTGGTTACGAGCAGTACTTC. Translated, it gives CASSIAGGVGYEQYF.

In this sample, this clone turned up once. The gene calls are TRBV5-4 and TRBJ2-7, with D possibly matching TRBD2 (6 bases). The CDR3 has 14 residues. Germline V CDR1 and CDR2: SGHNT, YYREEE (reference sequence). V was shortened by 0 bases and J by 3 bases, with 10 bases between the two germline ends. The CDR3 DNA is TGTGCCAGCAGCTTGGGGCAGGGACTCTACGAGCAGTACTTC. Protein sequence: CASSLGQGLYEQYF.

This clone was seen once. The CDR3 reads CASTDRGLMGRYEQYF. In DNA form, the CDR3 reads TGTGCCAGCACTGACAGGGGCCTAATGGGGCGCTACGAGCAGTACTTC. The rearrangement uses TRBV28 and TRBJ2-7; 8 positions match TRBD1. V was clipped by 7 bases and J by 3 bases; unmatched bases: 14. Germline V lookup: CDR1 MDHEN, CDR2 SYDVKM. This CDR3 spans 16 amino acids.

With regard to this clone: Compared with germline, one end of the junction differs, possibly owing to a read error. The V gene is TRBV7-9, the J gene TRBJ1-4, with D maybe TRBD1 (5 bases). The CDR3 runs to 14 residues. CDR1 is SEHNR, CDR2 FQNEAQ, per germline (reference sequence). Written as DNA, the CDR3 is TGTTCCAGCAGCGAACAGGCTTCTAATGAAAAACTGTTTTTT. This gives the protein CSSSEQASNEKLFF.

The gene calls are TRBV2 and TRBJ1-2, with a weak D call TRBD1 (5 bases). Trimming took off 6 bases at V and 0 bases at J, with 11 bases between the two ends. The CDR3 has 14 residues. Per germline, CDR1 SNHLY and CDR2 FYNNEI. The CDR3 DNA reads TGTGCCAGCAGGGGGACTACAACTAACTATGGCTACACCTTC. Translated, it gives CASRGTTTNYGYTF.

This chain joins TRBV7-6 and TRBJ2-7; D ambiguous. Trimming stripped 7 bases from V and 3 bases from J, with 16 bases between. Germline CDR1 reads SGHVS; CDR2 reads FNYEAQ. CDR3 length: 14 residues. The DNA for the CDR3 is TGTGCCAGCAAGACCCCCAGTAACTACTACGAGCAGTACTTC. Amino acids: CASKTPSNYYEQYF.